Presented here are 6 T cell receptor beta chains from one specimen sequenced in a study of OX40 agonist ivuxolimab in advanced cancers. The method was the immunoSEQ multiplex PCR assay. TCRdb holds this immuneACCESS table with in-frame rearrangements only. Some clones are missing; in checked studies, unresolved V genes explain under half, and the rest has no known cause. This sample has some 70,000 clones in its table, and around 88% of those were observed once. The top ten hold approximately 2.8% of the sample. Sequencing used CD4+ or CD8+ T cells sorted from blood, obtained in a trial of the OX40 agonist ivuxolimab. Source of these receptors: an adult with an advanced solid tumor such as melanoma, head and neck, liver or kidney cancer.

CDR3 DNA sequence: TGTGCCACCAGCACCTTAAACACCATATATTTT. It translates to CATSTLNTIYF. This chain uses TRBV15 with TRBJ1-3; no definite D call. V lost 4 bases, J lost 6 bases, and 4 bases lay in between. The CDR3 length is 11 residues. CDR1 and CDR2 from the germline V gene are LNHNV and YYDKDF (reference sequence).

The chain joins TRBV7-8 to TRBJ2-1, with TRBD2 matching 11 bases. V trimming: 6 bases; J trimming: 3 bases; junction bases outside the gene matches: 4. The CDR3 covers 15 residues. In germline, CDR1 is SGHVS, CDR2 FQNEAQ. The CDR3 nucleotides are TGTGCCAGCAGACCAACTAGCGGGAGCTACAATGAGCAGTTCTTC. Translation gives CASRPTSGSYNEQFF.

V gene TRBV28 combines with J gene TRBJ2-5, with TRBD2 matching 8 bases. Trimming took 4 bases from V and 11 from J; bases not matched to a gene: 12. The CDR3 length is 14 residues. The germline V gene has CDR1 MDHEN and CDR2 SYDVKM. CDR3 protein: CASSSPGTRWEQYF. The CDR3 nucleotides are TGTGCCAGCAGTTCCCCCGGGACTAGGTGGGAGCAGTACTTC.

This clone has only a few counts. The chain has TRBV10-1 and TRBJ2-1; 9 nucleotides agree with TRBD1. This CDR3 comprises 16 residues. Germline-derived CDR1 and CDR2 are WNHNN and SYGVQD (reference sequence). Losses at the gene ends were 6 bases for V and 2 bases for J; bases not matched to a gene: 8. This chain's CDR3 is CASSNPGQGTYNEQFF. CDR3 in DNA: TGCGCCAGCAGCAACCCGGGACAGGGAACCTACAATGAGCAGTTCTTC.

The chain links TRBV28 to TRBJ2-1; D tentatively reads TRBD1 or TRBD2 (6 bases each). V lost 4 bases and J lost 7, with 20 bases in between. The germline V gene has CDR1 MDHEN and CDR2 SYDVKM. This CDR3 is 16 amino acids long. CDR3 sequence (DNA): TGTGCCAGCAGTTCCCCAGGGGTCGGGGGAACAAATGAGCAGTTCTTC. Protein sequence: CASSSPGVGGTNEQFF.

Only one count was recorded for this clone. V usage is TRBV6-5 and J usage is TRBJ1-1; 7 nucleotides line up with TRBD1. The ends lost 6 bases at V and 5 bases at J; junction bases unmatched: 12. This CDR3 has 15 residues. In germline, CDR1 is MNHEY, CDR2 SVGAGI. The DNA of the CDR3 is TGTGCCAGCAGCCTGAACAGGGGATTTATGACTGAAGCTTTCTTT. Translating gives CASSLNRGFMTEAFF.